This T cell receptor beta chain was captured by sequencing in a study of human T cells and chemical hapten exposure. Background on the study: The study enrolled mostly female patients with alopecia areata, totalis or universalis. Overall study results and limits: More PT1 expanded TCRs went with higher patch test scores. Large CDR3 similarity clusters arose significantly more often from expanded TCRs than from controls.

Remarks on this clonotype: Its antigen is undetermined.

TCRdb analysed the RACE reads with MiXCR anew, one entry per CDR3 protein. This sample has around 380,000 distinct CDR3 sequences, with roughly 5% found just once. Described time point: patch test 1, 2 weeks after DPC sensitization. Sample treatment: therapeutic diphenylcyclopropenone sensitization with weekly scalp DPC. V was clipped by 1 base and J by 6 bases; unmatched bases: 8. This CDR3 has 16 amino acids. The germline V gene encodes CDR1 DFQATT and CDR2 SNEGSKA (reference sequence). The TCR was taken from a woman in her fifties or sixties with alopecia areata. Some clones in this sample may be carry-over from other donors' samples. The sequenced sample was whole blood, obtained in connection with sensitization to the hapten diphenylcyclopropenone (DPC). V gene TRBV20-1 combines with J gene TRBJ2-3, with TRBD2 identical over 12 bases. The CDR3 coding sequence is TGCAGTGCTAGAGGGGCTAGCGGGGGGGCCGCCGATACGCAGTATTTT. Its translation is CSARGASGGAADTQYF.